The 20 T cell receptor beta chains reported below all come from one sample, sequenced in a study of blood T cell repertoires in COVID-19. Clones were sequenced by immunoSEQ multiplex PCR, and TCRdb holds only the in-frame ones, with some missing. The data hold fewer than 95,000 clones, with about two thirds observed a single time. The sequenced material came from peripheral blood. The receptors were gathered from a woman of 80 years or more with acute or convalescent COVID-19.

The rearrangement links TRBV9 to TRBJ2-3; 7 nucleotides match TRBD2. Losses at the gene ends were 2 bases for V and 6 bases for J; bases not matched to a gene: 18. The CDR3 is made up of 18 amino acids. Germline CDR1 and CDR2: SGDLS and YYNGEE. The CDR3 loop reads CASSVRWGGVLQPDTQYF. In nucleotides, the CDR3 is TGTGCCAGCAGCGTCCGGTGGGGGGGGGTCCTACAACCGGATACGCAGTATTTT.

The count of this clone is one. The chain uses TRBV4-1 and TRBJ2-1, with unresolved D. There are 17 residues in the CDR3. The V gene lost 0 bases and the J gene lost 9 bases, with 21 bases spanning the gap. Germline CDR1 MGHRA, CDR2 YSYEKL. In DNA form, the CDR3 reads TGCGCCAGCAGCCAAGATTTGAGTAGCTACGGGTCCCGTGAGCAGTTCTTC. Amino acid sequence: CASSQDLSSYGSREQFF.

V usage is TRBV6-2 or TRBV6-3 and J usage is TRBJ1-2; TRBD1 matches at 8 bases. This CDR3 comprises 13 residues. Germline V gene lookup returns CDR1 MNHEY and CDR2 SVGEGT. V was clipped by 5 bases and J by 6 bases; unmatched bases: 5. The CDR3 reads CASSTTGGNGYTF. CDR3 DNA: TGTGCCAGCAGTACCACAGGGGGAAATGGCTACACCTTC.

The chain combines TRBV7-2 with TRBJ2-7, with a weak D call TRBD1 (7 bases). Germline V lookup: CDR1 SGHTA, CDR2 FQGNSA. With 5 bases removed from V and 3 bases from J, the gap between germline ends came to 20 bases. The CDR3 extends over 16 amino acids. The DNA for the CDR3 is TGTGCCAGCAGCCTTCAGGGGCAGGGGGGAAACTACGAGCAGTACTTC. Translated, it gives CASSLQGQGGNYEQYF.

The chain recombines TRBV5-5 with TRBJ1-4, with D possibly matching TRBD1 (6 bases). The CDR3 totals 14 residues. Germline CDR1 is SGHKS and CDR2 is YYEKEE (reference sequence). Trimming left V 1 base short and J 8 bases short, with 12 bases between. The CDR3 DNA is TGTGCCAGCAGCTTGTACCAGGGGCGGGAAAAACTGTTTTTT. Residues: CASSLYQGREKLFF.

This clone has a count of ten or more. This chain uses TRBV2 with TRBJ2-5; 8 positions match TRBD2. V lost 6 bases and J lost 4; bases outside the gene matches: 10. This CDR3 is built from 15 residues. The germline V gene encodes CDR1 SNHLY and CDR2 FYNNEI. Written as DNA, the CDR3 is TGTGCCAGCAGGGGTACAGCGGGGGCGGGAGAGACCCAGTACTTC. Its protein product is CASRGTAGAGETQYF.

This chain joins TRBV7-8 and TRBJ2-1; 12 nucleotides align to TRBD2. The CDR3 length is 17 residues. Germline values: CDR1 SGHVS, CDR2 FQNEAQ. After removal of 2 bases from V and 3 bases from J, the junction contained 5 bases not matched to a gene. CDR3 in DNA: TGTGCCAGCAGCTTACTCGGACTAGCGGGGATCTACAATGAGCAGTTCTTC. Residues: CASSLLGLAGIYNEQFF.

The chain recombines TRBV18 with TRBJ1-1, with D unresolved. CDR1 is KGHSH and CDR2 is LQKENI in the germline V gene. The CDR3 is made up of 12 amino acids. V was cut by 3 bases and J by 6 bases, with 8 bases left in between. The CDR3 loop is CASSPGGSEAFF. The CDR3 bases are TGTGCCAGCTCACCGGGAGGGTCTGAAGCTTTCTTT.

The V and J genes are TRBV11-2 and TRBJ2-3, with D uncertain. CDR3 length equals 15 residues. Per the germline V gene, CDR1 is SGHAT and CDR2 is FQNNGV. Trimming took off 4 bases at V and 1 base at J, with 12 bases between the two ends. The CDR3 is CASSYTSFRTDTQYF. The DNA for the CDR3 is TGTGCCAGCAGCTACACGTCCTTCCGCACAGATACGCAGTATTTT.

V is TRBV23-1 and J is TRBJ2-4, with a weak D call TRBD2 (5 bases). TRBV23-1 is treated as an ORF (open reading frame) with a function not yet certain. V was trimmed by 8 bases and J by 8 bases, leaving 19 bases between them. This CDR3 spans 14 amino acids. CDR3 nucleotides: TGCGCCAGCCCCCTTGAGCGGCGTGATGACATTCAGTACTTC. Translating gives CASPLERRDDIQYF.

This clone was recorded a few times. The rearrangement joins TRBV13 to TRBJ1-1, with no clear D. The V gene lost 6 bases and the J gene lost 0 bases, with 17 bases spanning the gap. The germline CDR1 and CDR2 sequences are PRHDT and FYEKMQ (reference sequence). The CDR3 length is 16 residues. The CDR3 DNA reads TGTGCCAGCAGACCACAGCACTGGAGGGTGAACACTGAAGCTTTCTTT. This sequence encodes CASRPQHWRVNTEAFF.

This clone showed up just a few times. This chain joins TRBV30 and TRBJ1-2; D might be TRBD1 (6 bases). V lost 8 bases and J 0 bases, leaving 13 bases between the germline ends. Germline-derived CDR1 and CDR2 are GTSNPN and SVGIG (reference sequence). The CDR3 consists of 13 residues. Here the CDR3 DNA reads TGTGCCAGCCTGGACAGAACTAACTATGGCTACACCTTC. Translated, it gives CASLDRTNYGYTF.

This clone was seen a single time. Other DNA variants within this sample encode the same CDR3. The V and J genes are TRBV5-4 and TRBJ1-2; TRBD1 is a possible D gene (5 bases). The CDR3 totals 12 residues. V lost 3 bases to trimming and J lost 5 bases, with 8 bases between them. Germline CDR1 is SGHNT and CDR2 is YYREEE (reference sequence). CDR3: CASSSDSYGYTF. The CDR3 nucleotides read TGTGCCAGCAGCTCCGACAGTTATGGCTACACCTTC.

V usage is TRBV6-2 or TRBV6-3 and J usage is TRBJ1-1, with D possibly matching TRBD1 (6 bases). Germline assignment: CDR1 MNHEY and CDR2 SVGEGT. Trimming removed 4 bases from V and 1 base from J, with 7 bases in between. The CDR3 consists of 13 residues. The CDR3, as DNA: TGTGCCAGCAGTTTAGGGGGGAACACTGAAGCTTTCTTT. This translates into CASSLGGNTEAFF.

This clone was seen a single time. V gene TRBV6-1 combines with J gene TRBJ1-2, with TRBD1 as a possible D gene (5 bases). The germline gives CDR1 MNHNS, CDR2 SASEGT. V was pared by 3 bases and J by 5 bases, with 7 bases between. The CDR3 is 12 amino acids. As DNA, the CDR3 is TGTGCCAGCAGTGATAGACAGTATGGCTACACCTTC. Amino acids: CASSDRQYGYTF.

This clone was detected a few times. Other nucleotide sequences from this sample produce the same CDR3. The V and J genes are TRBV11-2 and TRBJ1-1; D unresolved. Per the germline V gene, CDR1 is SGHAT and CDR2 is FQNNGV. Trimming pared 2 bases from V and 8 bases from J, leaving 9 bases between. CDR3 length equals 12 residues. The CDR3 nucleotides read TGTGCCAGCAGCTTAAATCGCGGGGAAGCTTTCTTT. This codes for CASSLNRGEAFF.

The chain carries TRBV7-9 and TRBJ2-7; TRBD1 matches 8 bases. V trimming: 5 bases; J trimming: 2 bases; junction bases outside the gene matches: 5. The CDR3 is 14 residues long. Germline V lookup: CDR1 SEHNR, CDR2 FQNEAQ (reference sequence). Here the CDR3 reads CASSADRATYEQYF. The CDR3 coding sequence is TGTGCCAGCAGCGCGGACAGGGCGACCTACGAGCAGTACTTC.

The chain has TRBV9 and TRBJ1-3, with 7 bases that match TRBD1. This CDR3 has 18 amino acids. Germline CDR1 and CDR2: SGDLS and YYNGEE. The V gene end was trimmed by 2 bases and the J gene end by 1 base; junction bases not matched to a gene: 12. The DNA of the CDR3 is TGTGCCAGCAGCGTGACTGTGGGACAGAGACATTCTGGAAACACCATATATTTT. The encoded protein is CASSVTVGQRHSGNTIYF.

In this sample, this clone turned up a few times. The chain links TRBV7-2 to TRBJ2-2, with 7 bases matching TRBD1. V lost 5 bases and J lost 5; bases outside the gene matches: 11. Germline V gene lookup returns CDR1 SGHTA and CDR2 FQGNSA. This CDR3 is built from 16 residues. CDR3: CASSPKGALRTGELFF. CDR3 coding DNA: TGTGCCAGCAGCCCTAAGGGGGCCCTCAGGACCGGGGAGCTGTTTTTT.

This chain uses TRBV14 with TRBJ2-3, with 7 bases matching TRBD2. V trimming: 1 base; J trimming: 0 bases; junction bases outside the gene matches: 4. Germline CDR1 and CDR2: SGHDN and FVKESK. This CDR3 is built from 16 residues. CDR3: CASSQVGGGSTDTQYF. CDR3 bases: TGTGCCAGCAGCCAAGTTGGCGGGGGTAGCACAGATACGCAGTATTTT.